Listed here are 5 T cell receptor beta chains from one sample, sequenced in a study of chemoradiotherapy in HPV16-positive cancers. Data came from immunoSEQ multiplex PCR; TCRdb stores just in-frame clones and leaves some out. The sample comprises 15,000 or so clones, roughly 90% of which are singletons, and less than 3.5% rests with the top ten. Sequencing used blood, obtained from a patient who underwent chemoradiotherapy. Receptor source: a human donor with HPV-associated anogenital cancer.

The rearrangement uses TRBV9 and TRBJ2-2; D is unresolved. The V end was cut by 6 bases, the J end by 5 bases, with 26 bases between. The CDR3 sequence is 18 residues long. The germline CDR1 and CDR2 sequences are SGDLS and YYNGEE. This chain's CDR3 is CASTEKKADELATGELFF. CDR3 coding DNA: TGTGCCAGCACGGAGAAAAAGGCAGACGAATTGGCGACCGGGGAGCTGTTTTTT.

J is TRBJ1-2 and V is TRBV4-2; possible D gene TRBD1, 6 bases. The V gene's germline CDR1 is LGHNA and CDR2 YNFKEQ. This CDR3 is built from 18 residues. Trimming cost V 0 bases and J 4 bases, with 21 bases left between them. DNA of the CDR3: TGTGCCAGCAGCCAAGAGATCGAAGGGACAAAAGATATCTATGGCTACACCTTC. It codes for CASSQEIEGTKDIYGYTF.

CDR3 amino acids: CASSPGTINTGELFF. CDR3 sequence (DNA): TGTGCCAGCAGCCCCGGGACCATCAACACCGGGGAGCTGTTTTTT. V gene TRBV11-3 combines with J gene TRBJ2-2; D may be TRBD1 or TRBD2 (5 bases each). The V and J ends lost 5 bases and 2 bases respectively, with 12 bases between them. The CDR3 is 15 amino acids. Germline V gene data show CDR1 as SGHNT and CDR2 as YENEEA.

The chain combines TRBV4-2 with TRBJ1-1; tentatively, D is TRBD1 (5 bases). Germline V gives CDR1 LGHNA, CDR2 YNFKEQ. CDR3 length: 16 amino acids. The V and J ends lost 2 bases and 2 bases respectively, with 15 bases between them. The CDR3 DNA sequence: TGTGCCAGCAGCCAAACGGCCGGGGACCCAAACACTGAAGCTTTCTTT. Encoded protein: CASSQTAGDPNTEAFF.

The chain carries TRBV5-1 and TRBJ1-1; D not certain. The CDR3 consists of 11 residues. Trimming cost V 5 bases and J 1 base, with 3 bases left between them. CDR1 is SGHRS and CDR2 is YFSETQ in the germline V gene. CDR3 in DNA: TGCGCCAGCAGTCAGAACACTGAAGCTTTCTTT. It is translated as CASSQNTEAFF.